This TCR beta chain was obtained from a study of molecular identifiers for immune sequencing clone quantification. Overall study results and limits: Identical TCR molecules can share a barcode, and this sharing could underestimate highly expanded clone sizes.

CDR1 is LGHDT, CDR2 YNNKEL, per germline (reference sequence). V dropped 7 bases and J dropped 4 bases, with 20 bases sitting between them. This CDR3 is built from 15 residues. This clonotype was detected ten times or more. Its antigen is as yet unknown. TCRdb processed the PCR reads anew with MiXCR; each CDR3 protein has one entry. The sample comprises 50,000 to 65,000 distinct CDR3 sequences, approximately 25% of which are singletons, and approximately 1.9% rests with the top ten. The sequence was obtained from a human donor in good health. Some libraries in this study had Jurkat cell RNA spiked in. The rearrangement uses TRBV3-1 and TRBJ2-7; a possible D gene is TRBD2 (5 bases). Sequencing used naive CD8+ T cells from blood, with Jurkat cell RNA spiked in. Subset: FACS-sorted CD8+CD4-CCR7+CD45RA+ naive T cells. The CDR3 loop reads CASTISGGGAYEQYF. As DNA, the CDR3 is TGTGCCAGCACTATAAGCGGTGGAGGAGCGTACGAGCAGTACTTC.